This TCR beta chain was sequenced for a study of blood T cell repertoires in COVID-19. Turning to the study itself: From the United States, Italy and Spain came samples of acute and convalescent COVID-19. T cells, B-cell-depleted T cells, or PBMCs provided the cDNA or gDNA that served as material.

This CDR3 is built from 14 residues. Trimming at V came to 3 bases and at J to 6 bases, leaving 7 bases not matched to a gene. Germline CDR1 is SGHRS and CDR2 is YFSETQ. In the original analysis: Estimates of nucleated cell counts were drawn from the amplification of reference gene primers. Libraries were prepared by immunoSEQ multiplex PCR; TCRdb keeps only in-frame clonotypes and omits some of them. That table is the source of V, J and clone size, and D and trimming were worked out from the DNA. This table holds 250,000 to 300,000 clones, around four fifths found once. The receptor comes from a man aged 60 to 75 who had recovered from COVID-19. V is TRBV5-1 and J is TRBJ2-5, with 8 bases that match TRBD2. Specimen: peripheral blood. The CDR3 here is CASSYTGGGQTQYF. The DNA of the CDR3 is TGCGCCAGCAGCTATACCGGGGGGGGTCAGACCCAGTACTTC.